These 19 T cell receptor beta chains originate from one sample sequenced in a study of blood T cell repertoires in COVID-19. Using immunoSEQ multiplex PCR, the repertoire was profiled, and TCRdb retains in-frame clones only, with some absent. The sample has 200,000 or so clones, roughly four fifths seen once. Sequenced input: peripheral blood. These receptors all stem from a woman aged 25 to 39 who had recovered from COVID-19.

The chain joins TRBV5-6 to TRBJ1-3; D unclear. Trimming cost V 6 bases and J 4 bases, with 11 bases left between them. The CDR3 covers 13 residues. Germline V gene lookup returns CDR1 SGHDT and CDR2 YYEEEE. CDR3 bases: TGTGCCAGCATCCCGGCGGGGGGAAACACCATATATTTT. Translating it yields CASIPAGGNTIYF.

The chain employs TRBV2 and TRBJ2-1, with D unresolved. Trimming took off 7 bases at V and 0 bases at J, with 7 bases between the two ends. This CDR3 comprises 13 residues. Germline V gives CDR1 SNHLY, CDR2 FYNNEI. CDR3 bases: TGTGCCAGCACAGGCAGCTCCTACAATGAGCAGTTCTTC. Protein: CASTGSSYNEQFF.

This chain links TRBV28 with TRBJ2-5; TRBD1 might be the D (5 bases). CDR3 length equals 13 residues. Trimming removed 2 bases at V and 5 bases at J, with 9 bases between. Germline loops: CDR1 MDHEN, CDR2 SYDVKM. The CDR3, as DNA: TGTGCCAGCAGTTTAAGGGGATGGGAGACCCAGTACTTC. Amino acids: CASSLRGWETQYF. Filled out from reference TRBV28 and TRBJ2-5, the complete variable domain reads DVKVTQSSRYLVKRTGEKVFLECVQDMDHENMFWYRQDPGLGLRLIYFSYDVKMKEKGDIPEGYSVSREKKERFSLILESASTNQTSMYLCASSLRGWETQYFGPGTRLLVL.

The chain joins TRBV28 to TRBJ2-7; D call uncertain. Germline CDR1 is MDHEN and CDR2 is SYDVKM. V was clipped by 7 bases and J by 2 bases, with 12 bases between them. This CDR3 is 13 amino acids long. Here the CDR3 reads CASTLALTYEQYF. The CDR3 DNA reads as TGTGCCAGCACCTTAGCCCTGACCTACGAGCAGTACTTC.

This chain connects TRBV6-7 to TRBJ2-7; tentatively, D is TRBD1 (5 bases). TRBV6-7 carries the ORF label, with uncertain function. This CDR3 region has 16 residues. The germline V and J ends were trimmed by 0 bases and 4 bases, with 16 bases remaining between them. Here the CDR3 reads CASSYSCREKRYEQYF. DNA for the CDR3: TGTGCCAGCAGTTACTCGTGCAGGGAAAAGAGGTACGAGCAGTACTTC.

The chain recombines TRBV5-1 with TRBJ2-2; 8 nucleotides align to TRBD2. J gave up 3 bases and V 4 bases, and 8 bases lay outside the gene matches. This CDR3 region has 16 residues. Germline V gene data show CDR1 as SGHRS and CDR2 as YFSETQ. The CDR3 DNA reads as TGCGCCAGCAGCGATCCGGGACTAGGAGACACCGGGGAGCTGTTTTTT. It codes for CASSDPGLGDTGELFF.

This rearrangement joins TRBV6-5 to TRBJ1-1; weak D call: TRBD1 (5 bases). CDR3 length: 15 residues. V was trimmed by 5 bases and J by 2 bases, leaving 15 bases between them. Germline V lookup: CDR1 MNHEY, CDR2 SVGAGI. This CDR3 is CASSPDSSHNTEAFF. The CDR3 nucleotides are TGTGCCAGCAGTCCAGACAGTTCACATAACACTGAAGCTTTCTTT.

The table lists this clone with a few counts. The chain combines TRBV4-2 with TRBJ2-3; 11 bases map to TRBD2. The CDR3 has 16 amino acids. Unmatched junction bases numbered 2, after V lost 0 bases and J lost 3 bases. Germline CDR1 and CDR2: LGHNA and YNFKEQ. In DNA form, the CDR3 reads TGTGCCAGCAGCCAAGATCGGACTAGCGGGACAGATACGCAGTATTTT. Residues: CASSQDRTSGTDTQYF.

The rearrangement links TRBV10-3 to TRBJ2-7; 12 bases line up with TRBD2. The ends lost 3 bases at V and 5 bases at J; junction bases unmatched: 8. The CDR3 length is 16 residues. The germline gives CDR1 ENHRY, CDR2 SYGVKD. The CDR3 DNA is TGTGCCATCAGTGACTTTACTAGCGGGAGGACCCACGAGCAGTACTTC. It encodes CAISDFTSGRTHEQYF.

The V gene is TRBV2, the J gene TRBJ2-5; TRBD1 matches at 8 bases. From germline, CDR1 is SNHLY and CDR2 FYNNEI. The CDR3 runs to 14 residues. With V trimmed by 6 bases and J by 5 bases, 8 bases remained unmatched. The CDR3 coding sequence is TGTGCCAGCAGGTACCTCAGGGGGCCGGAGACCCAGTACTTC. Residues: CASRYLRGPETQYF.

The chain couples TRBV3-1 (or the pseudogene TRBV3-2) to TRBJ2-3; D might be TRBD1 (5 bases). The CDR3 sequence is 17 residues long. Trimming took 0 bases from V and 0 from J, leaving 13 bases between them. Looked up from germline, CDR1 is LGHDT and CDR2 is YNNKEL (reference sequence). CDR3 bases: TGTGCCAGCAGCCAAGAGGGTTGGACACGAAGCACAGATACGCAGTATTTT. Encoded protein: CASSQEGWTRSTDTQYF.

The genes are TRBV20-1 and TRBJ2-1; no clear D gene. The CDR3 extends over 10 amino acids. V was trimmed by 4 bases and J by 7 bases, leaving 5 bases between them. The V gene's germline CDR1 is DFQATT and CDR2 SNEGSKA (reference sequence). The CDR3 sequence is CSATRNEQFF. In DNA form, the CDR3 reads TGCAGTGCTACCAGGAATGAGCAGTTCTTC.

The CDR3 bases are TGCGCCAGCAGCTACACCACCAGGGGCAGGGAAGAGACCCAGTACTTC. Amino acids: CASSYTTRGREETQYF. This chain connects TRBV5-1 to TRBJ2-5, with a weak D call TRBD1 (6 bases). The germline V gene encodes CDR1 SGHRS and CDR2 YFSETQ. Trimming left V 3 bases short and J 3 bases short, with 18 bases between. The CDR3 totals 16 residues.

This chain uses TRBV5-1 with TRBJ1-4; the match to TRBD1 covers 7 bases. This CDR3 contains 16 residues. In germline, CDR1 is SGHRS, CDR2 YFSETQ. V dropped 2 bases and J dropped 0; count of bases not matched to a gene: 4. The CDR3, as DNA: TGCGCCAGCAGCTTTATCCAGGGGGCAACTAATGAAAAACTGTTTTTT. Protein sequence: CASSFIQGATNEKLFF.

This chain links TRBV27 with TRBJ2-7, with TRBD2 matching over 11 bases. V shed 7 bases and J 5 bases; nucleotides not matched to a gene: 7. CDR1 and CDR2 from the germline V gene are MNHEY and SMNVEV (reference sequence). The CDR3 totals 14 residues. The CDR3 nucleotides are TGTGCCAGCACCCTTAGCGGGAGGGTCAACGAGCAGTACTTC. Protein product: CASTLSGRVNEQYF.

This rearrangement joins TRBV6-4 to TRBJ2-2; 7 bases are shared with TRBD1. The CDR3 totals 14 residues. V was pared by 5 bases and J by 3 bases, with 3 bases of the junction left unmatched. Per germline, CDR1 MRHNA and CDR2 SNTAGT. The CDR3 DNA is TGTGCCAGCAGTAGACAGGGCGACACCGGGGAGCTGTTTTTT. It translates to CASSRQGDTGELFF.

Comments on this clone: Distinct nucleotide sequences in the sample also encode this CDR3. The chain is built from TRBV5-1 and TRBJ2-3; 11 nucleotides align to TRBD2. The CDR3 has 16 amino acids. Germline CDR1 reads SGHRS; CDR2 reads YFSETQ. After removal of 0 bases from V and 4 bases from J, the junction contained 4 bases not matched to a gene. CDR3 protein: CASSLVLAGGSDTQYF. For the CDR3, the DNA is TGCGCCAGCAGCTTGGTTTTAGCGGGAGGGTCAGATACGCAGTATTTT.

V gene TRBV6-5 combines with J gene TRBJ2-5; D may be TRBD1 (5 bases). Looked up from germline, CDR1 is MNHEY and CDR2 is SVGAGI. The length of the CDR3 is 15 residues. V dropped 7 bases and J dropped 2 bases, with 17 bases sitting between them. Here the CDR3 DNA reads TGTGCCAGCACCCAAATTGAGGCAGGGCAAGAGACCCAGTACTTC. Translated: CASTQIEAGQETQYF.

The chain combines TRBV27 with TRBJ1-1; possibly TRBD1 for D (5 bases). The V and J ends lost 0 bases and 4 bases respectively, with 18 bases between them. There are 17 residues in the CDR3. Germline loops: CDR1 MNHEY, CDR2 SMNVEV (reference sequence). The CDR3 here is CASSLSKGLGLGTEAFF. Written as DNA, the CDR3 is TGTGCCAGCAGTTTATCGAAGGGGTTAGGTTTGGGCACTGAAGCTTTCTTT.